The following is a T cell receptor (beta chain) sequence with its context. This clone was seen a handful of times. Its antigen remains unidentified. The input lacks base qualities; no much larger clone sits a single base away. The sample originates from a study of cytotoxic CD8 clonotypes in ibrutinib-treated CLL (dated by TCRdb to the early 2020s). Looking at the study overall: The cohort was composed of ten to eleven relapsed/refractory and around 15 treatment-naive patients; IGHV unmutated status was identified in fewer than 18 patients. All remission and progressive disease samples were collected while patients were still receiving ibrutinib. Samples averaged approximately 250,000 productive templates and around 91,000 productive rearrangements. Longitudinal samples were available for about 30% of the roughly 86 trial participants. Samples at response were collected after a median of 12 months of treatment, with a range of about 6 to 36 months. Partial responses were observed in 24 patients and complete responses in 2; after a median follow-up of around 68 months, remission was maintained in approximately 14 patients and progression was observed in some twelve. Cryopreserved peripheral blood mononuclear cells were collected before treatment, at response, and at either disease progression or sustained remission. The study at large found these results: Baseline clonality exceeded that of age-matched healthy donors and correlated strongly with circulating CD8+ T-cell counts. An increase in clonality was observed at ibrutinib response, with clonality remaining stable during sustained remission and falling back toward baseline at progression. Sampling times were not matched between sustained-remission and progressing patients, and lymph node repertoires were not studied. Public clonotypes were rare and either contracted or stayed stable during treatment, and the rise in clonality at ibrutinib response reflected the expansion of private clonotypes.

Counted from cysteine to phenylalanine, this CDR3 has 16 amino acids. The DNA shown is the 48-base CDR3, in frame from base 1. CDR1 and CDR2, looked up from the germline V gene (reference sequence), are SEHNR and FQNEAQ. V has 3 bases trimmed and J has 4 bases trimmed; junction bases matching no gene number 7. Per the publication, the time point label means: roughly 23 months on ibrutinib. For TCR beta library preparation, approximately 2 micrograms of genomic DNA were extracted from the cryopreserved PBMCs. Longitudinal blood samples from CLL patients receiving ibrutinib monotherapy were subjected to high-throughput TCR beta sequencing. Patients were enrolled in a phase 2 open-label single-center ibrutinib monotherapy trial. The goal of deep resolution MiSeq sequencing was a depth between 1 in 1 million and 1 in 200,000 T cells, and coverage averaged 10x per clonotype. The immunoSEQ hsTCRB Kit was used to generate the TCR beta libraries. In the original analysis: Data were analyzed with ImmunoSEQ Data Assistant and ImmunoSEQ Analyzer, with V, D and J genes assigned per IMGT definitions. Clonality was computed as one minus normalized Shannon entropy of productive rearrangement frequencies, ranging from 0 to 1. Only overrepresented clonotypes making up at least 0.05% of each patient's repertoire were included in the public clonotype analysis. About twelve age-matched healthy donor repertoires from immuneACCESS were used as controls for clonality. TCRdb took this table from immuneACCESS and kept in-frame rearrangements with V and J called. Such tables lack part of the clones; where checked against another copy, unresolved V genes explain under half of the gap, and the rest is unexplained. V and J calls and clone size are given by that table; D and trimming were obtained from the DNA. The sample contains about 200,000 clones, approximately 68% of them found a single time. The ten largest clones represent 13% of the sample.

The source material was PBMCs, sampled after 24 months of ibrutinib treatment. The chain uses TRBV7-9 and TRBJ2-1; 9 central bases correspond to TRBD2. This receptor was identified in a human donor with chronic lymphocytic leukemia. The base sequence is TGTGCCAGCAGCTTGTCCCTAGCGGGATCGTACAATGAGCAGTTCTTC. It translates to CASSLSLAGSYNEQFF. Extended through the reference TRBV7-9 and TRBJ2-1 proteins, this CDR3 yields the full variable domain: DTGVSQNPRHKITKRGQNVTFRCDPISEHNRLYWYRQTLGQGPEFLTYFQNEAQLEKSRLLSDRFSAERPKGSFSTLEIQRTEQGDSAMYLCASSLSLAGSYNEQFFGPGTRLTVL.